This entry concerns a single T cell receptor (beta chain). The PCR had 60 Vbeta and 13 Jbeta primers. Clones were sequenced by immunoSEQ multiplex PCR, and TCRdb holds only the in-frame ones, with some missing. Among some 130,000 clones listed, approximately 80% were seen once. The data belong to a study of cytomegalovirus exposure and HLA in healthy donors. Germline V gene lookup returns CDR1 SGHDT and CDR2 YYEEEE. The V end lost 5 bases, the J end lost 0 bases, and 15 bases lay between the germline ends. The CDR3 totals 17 residues. The sequence was collected from a woman aged 40 to 50 in good health and CMV-seronegative. The sequenced sample was PBMCs. The V gene is TRBV5-6, the J gene TRBJ1-6; D gene unclear. The CDR3 sequence is CASRAGSESSYNSPLHF. The DNA for the CDR3 is TGTGCCAGCAGAGCCGGGTCCGAGAGCTCCTATAATTCACCCCTCCACTTT.